The source of this T cell receptor (beta chain) is a study of shared clonotypes between healthy human individuals. Study results and caveats: The study generally estimated greater richness for naive than memory subsets.

Assay execution took place at the deep level. Clones were sequenced by immunoSEQ multiplex PCR, and TCRdb holds only the in-frame ones, with some missing. The sample gives some 1,100,000 clones, around 78% of which show up once; more than 0.5% is in the top ten. With respect to this clone: Its specificity is not known.

V shed 1 base and J 6 bases; nucleotides not matched to a gene: 3. Per the germline V gene, CDR1 is GTSNPN and CDR2 is SVGIG (reference sequence). The CDR3 contains 12 residues. This receptor was obtained from a man younger than 35 in good health. Some clones in this sample may be carry-over from other donors' samples. The sample was memory CD4+ T cells from PBMCs. Subset defined: CD45RA-negative fraction. V gene TRBV30 combines with J gene TRBJ2-7, with 7 bases lining up with TRBD1. In DNA, the CDR3 is TGTGCCTGGAGTGGACAGGGTGTCGAGCAGTACTTC. Amino acids: CAWSGQGVEQYF.